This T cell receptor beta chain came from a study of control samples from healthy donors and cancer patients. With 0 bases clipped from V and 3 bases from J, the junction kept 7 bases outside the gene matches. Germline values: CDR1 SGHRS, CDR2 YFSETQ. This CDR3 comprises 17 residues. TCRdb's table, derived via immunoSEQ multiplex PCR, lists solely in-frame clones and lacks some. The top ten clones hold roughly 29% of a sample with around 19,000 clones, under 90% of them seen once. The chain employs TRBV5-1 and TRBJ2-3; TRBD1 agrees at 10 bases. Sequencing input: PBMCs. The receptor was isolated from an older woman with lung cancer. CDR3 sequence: CASSLAATGGPTDTQYF. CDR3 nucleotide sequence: TGCGCCAGCAGCTTGGCCGCGACAGGGGGCCCGACAGATACGCAGTATTTT.